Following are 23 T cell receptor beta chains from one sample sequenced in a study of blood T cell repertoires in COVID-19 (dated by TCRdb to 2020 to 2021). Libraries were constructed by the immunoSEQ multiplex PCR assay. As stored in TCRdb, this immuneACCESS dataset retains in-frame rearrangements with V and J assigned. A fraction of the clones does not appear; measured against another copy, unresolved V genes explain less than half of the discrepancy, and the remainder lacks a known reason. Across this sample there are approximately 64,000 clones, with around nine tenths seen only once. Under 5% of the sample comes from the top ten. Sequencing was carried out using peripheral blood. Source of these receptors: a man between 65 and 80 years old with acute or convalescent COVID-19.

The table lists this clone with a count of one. The CDR3 region has the DNA TGTGCCAGCAGATCACGGAGAGTAAATTCACCCCTCCACTTT. Translated: CASRSRRVNSPLHF. V gene TRBV28 combines with J gene TRBJ1-6; D is unresolved. V was shortened by 6 bases and J by 7 bases, with 13 bases between the two germline ends. CDR3 size: 14 residues. Germline V gives CDR1 MDHEN, CDR2 SYDVKM.

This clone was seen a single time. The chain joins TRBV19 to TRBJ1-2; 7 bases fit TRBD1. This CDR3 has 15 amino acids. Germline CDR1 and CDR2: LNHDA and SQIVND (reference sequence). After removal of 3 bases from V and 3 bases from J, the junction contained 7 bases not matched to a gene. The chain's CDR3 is CASSMRQGSDYGYTF. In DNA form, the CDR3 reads TGTGCCAGTAGTATGAGACAGGGCTCTGACTATGGCTACACCTTC. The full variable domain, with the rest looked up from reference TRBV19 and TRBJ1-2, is DGGITQSPKYLFRKEGQNVTLSCEQNLNHDAMYWYRQDPGQGLRLIYYSQIVNDFQKGDIAEGYSVSREKKESFPLTVTSAQKNPTAFYLCASSMRQGSDYGYTFGSGTRLTVV.

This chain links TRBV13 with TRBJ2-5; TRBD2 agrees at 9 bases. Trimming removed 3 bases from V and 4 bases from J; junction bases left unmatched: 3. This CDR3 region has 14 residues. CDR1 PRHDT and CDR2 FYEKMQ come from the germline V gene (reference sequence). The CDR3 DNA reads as TGTGCCAGCAGCTTCTTAGCGGGGGCAGAGACCCAGTACTTC. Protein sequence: CASSFLAGAETQYF.

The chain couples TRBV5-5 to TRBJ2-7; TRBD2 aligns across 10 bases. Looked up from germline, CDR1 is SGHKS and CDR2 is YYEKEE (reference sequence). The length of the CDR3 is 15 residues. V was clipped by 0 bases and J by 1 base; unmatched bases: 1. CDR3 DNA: TGTGCCAGCAGCTTGGCTAGCGGGGGATCCTACGAGCAGTACTTC. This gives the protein CASSLASGGSYEQYF.

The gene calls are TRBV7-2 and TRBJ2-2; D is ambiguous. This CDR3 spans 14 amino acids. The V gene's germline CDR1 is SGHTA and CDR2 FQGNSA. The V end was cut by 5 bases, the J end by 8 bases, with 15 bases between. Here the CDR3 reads CASSPETHSGELFF. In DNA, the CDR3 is TGTGCCAGCAGCCCCGAGACACATTCGGGGGAGCTGTTTTTT.

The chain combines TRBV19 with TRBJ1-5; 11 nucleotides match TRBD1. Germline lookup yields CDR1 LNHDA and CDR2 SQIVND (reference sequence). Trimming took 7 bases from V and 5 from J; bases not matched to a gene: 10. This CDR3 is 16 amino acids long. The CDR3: CASTADRGLRHQPQHF. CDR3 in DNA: TGTGCCAGTACCGCGGACAGGGGGCTACGCCATCAGCCCCAGCATTTT.

CDR3 sequence: CASSFSSGVLDTQYF. The DNA for the CDR3 is TGCGCCAGCAGCTTCTCTAGCGGGGTATTGGATACGCAGTATTTT. The chain employs TRBV5-1 and TRBJ2-3; TRBD2 matches at 9 bases. The CDR3 is 15 residues long. With 2 bases clipped from V and 6 bases from J, the junction kept 7 bases outside the gene matches. Germline V gene lookup returns CDR1 SGHRS and CDR2 YFSETQ.

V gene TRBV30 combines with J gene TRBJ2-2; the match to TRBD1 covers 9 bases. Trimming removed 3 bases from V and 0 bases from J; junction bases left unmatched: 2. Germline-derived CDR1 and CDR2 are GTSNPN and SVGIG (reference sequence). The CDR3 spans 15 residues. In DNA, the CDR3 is TGTGCCTGGAGCACAGGGGGCACGAACACCGGGGAGCTGTTTTTT. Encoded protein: CAWSTGGTNTGELFF.

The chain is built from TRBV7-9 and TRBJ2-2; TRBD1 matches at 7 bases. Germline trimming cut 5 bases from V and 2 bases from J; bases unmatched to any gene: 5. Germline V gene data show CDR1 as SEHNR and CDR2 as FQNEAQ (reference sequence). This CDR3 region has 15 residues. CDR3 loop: CASSPRTGNTGELFF. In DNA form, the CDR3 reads TGTGCCAGCAGCCCCCGGACAGGCAACACCGGGGAGCTGTTTTTT.

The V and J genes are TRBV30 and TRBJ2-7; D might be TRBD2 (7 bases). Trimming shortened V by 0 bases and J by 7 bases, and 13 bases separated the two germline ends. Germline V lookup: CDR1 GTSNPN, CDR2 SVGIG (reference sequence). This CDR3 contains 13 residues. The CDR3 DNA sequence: TGTGCCTGGAGTGTGGCGGGGGCCGGGGAGCAGTACTTC. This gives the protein CAWSVAGAGEQYF.

The CDR3 nucleotides are TGTCGAACGGGAAGAACATCTAACTATGGCTACACCTTC. Protein product: CRTGRTSNYGYTF. The rearrangement uses TRBV2 and TRBJ1-2; D not resolved. CDR1 is SNHLY, CDR2 FYNNEI, per germline. This CDR3 comprises 13 residues.

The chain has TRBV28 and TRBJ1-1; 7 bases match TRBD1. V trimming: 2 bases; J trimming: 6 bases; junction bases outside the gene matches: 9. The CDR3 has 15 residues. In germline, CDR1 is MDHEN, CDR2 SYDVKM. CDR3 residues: CASSLRSGGRAEAFF. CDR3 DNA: TGTGCCAGCAGTTTAAGGTCAGGGGGTAGAGCTGAAGCTTTCTTT.

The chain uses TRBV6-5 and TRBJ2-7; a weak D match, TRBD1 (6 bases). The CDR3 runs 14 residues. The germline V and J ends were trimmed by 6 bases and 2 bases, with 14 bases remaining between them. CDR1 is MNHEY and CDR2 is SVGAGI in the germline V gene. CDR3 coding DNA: TGTGCCAGCAGACCACAGGGTAAGACCTACGAGCAGTACTTC. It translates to CASRPQGKTYEQYF.

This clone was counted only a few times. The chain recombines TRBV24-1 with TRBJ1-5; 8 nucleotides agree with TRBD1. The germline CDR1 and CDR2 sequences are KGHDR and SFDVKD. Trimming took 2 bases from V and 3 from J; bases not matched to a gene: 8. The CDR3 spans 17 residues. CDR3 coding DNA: TGTGCCACCAGTGATTCGAGGACAGGGACCCTCAATCAGCCCCAGCATTTT. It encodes CATSDSRTGTLNQPQHF.

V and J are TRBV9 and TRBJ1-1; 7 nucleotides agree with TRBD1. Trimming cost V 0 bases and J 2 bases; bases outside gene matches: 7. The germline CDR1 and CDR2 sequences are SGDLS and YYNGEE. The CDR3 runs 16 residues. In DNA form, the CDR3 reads TGTGCCAGCAGCGTAGGAGGAGGGGGCCCAAACACTGAAGCTTTCTTT. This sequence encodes CASSVGGGGPNTEAFF.

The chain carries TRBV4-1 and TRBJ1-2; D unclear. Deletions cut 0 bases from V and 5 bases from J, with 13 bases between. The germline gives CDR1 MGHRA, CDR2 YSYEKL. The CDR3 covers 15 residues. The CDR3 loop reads CASSQDRWVGYGYTF. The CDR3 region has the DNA TGCGCCAGCAGCCAAGATCGGTGGGTCGGGTATGGCTACACCTTC.

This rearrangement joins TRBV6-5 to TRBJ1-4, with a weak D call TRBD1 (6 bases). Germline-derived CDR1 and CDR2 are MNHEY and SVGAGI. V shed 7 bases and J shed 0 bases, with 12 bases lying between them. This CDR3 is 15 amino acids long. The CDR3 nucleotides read TGTGCCAGCAAAAGGGACACCACAACTAATGAAAAACTGTTTTTT. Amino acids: CASKRDTTTNEKLFF.

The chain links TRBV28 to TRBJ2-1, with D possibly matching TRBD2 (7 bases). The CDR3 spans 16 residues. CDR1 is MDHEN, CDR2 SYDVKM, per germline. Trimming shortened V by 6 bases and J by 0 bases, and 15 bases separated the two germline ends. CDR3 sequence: CASRGGGPTSYNEQFF. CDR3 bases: TGTGCCAGCAGGGGCGGGGGCCCTACCTCCTACAATGAGCAGTTCTTC.

The CDR3 DNA follows: TGTGCCAGCAGACAAAGCGGGGGCTCCTACAATGAGCAGTTCTTC. Its translation is CASRQSGGSYNEQFF. The chain has TRBV6-5 and TRBJ2-1, with 8 bases matching TRBD2. With V trimmed by 6 bases and J by 0 bases, 4 bases remained unmatched. The CDR3 contains 15 residues. Germline CDR1 reads MNHEY; CDR2 reads SVGAGI.

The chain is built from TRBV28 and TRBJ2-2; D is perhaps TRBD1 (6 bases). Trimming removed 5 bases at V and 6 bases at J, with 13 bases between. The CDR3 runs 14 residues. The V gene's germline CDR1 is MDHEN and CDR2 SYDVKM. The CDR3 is CASSRRQDAGELFF. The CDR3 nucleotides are TGTGCCAGCAGTCGGAGACAGGACGCCGGGGAGCTGTTTTTT.

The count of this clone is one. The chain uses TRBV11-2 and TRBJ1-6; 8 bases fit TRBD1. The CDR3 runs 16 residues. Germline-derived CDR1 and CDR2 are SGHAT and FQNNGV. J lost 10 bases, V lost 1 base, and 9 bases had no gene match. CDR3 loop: CASSLGDRFPPSPLHF. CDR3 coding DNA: TGTGCCAGCAGCTTAGGGGACAGGTTTCCCCCGTCACCCCTCCACTTT.

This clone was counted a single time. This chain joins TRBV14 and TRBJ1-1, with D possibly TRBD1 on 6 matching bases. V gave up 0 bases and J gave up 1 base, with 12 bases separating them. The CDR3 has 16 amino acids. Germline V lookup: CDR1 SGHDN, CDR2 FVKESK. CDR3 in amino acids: CASSQDWGQTNTEAFF. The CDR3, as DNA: TGTGCCAGCAGCCAAGATTGGGGGCAGACGAACACTGAAGCTTTCTTT.

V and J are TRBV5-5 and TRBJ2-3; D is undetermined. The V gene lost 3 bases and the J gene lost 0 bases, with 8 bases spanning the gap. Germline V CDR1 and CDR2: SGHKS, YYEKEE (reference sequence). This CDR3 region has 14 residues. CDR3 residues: CASSSRSSTDTQYF. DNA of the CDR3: TGTGCCAGCAGCTCGCGAAGTAGCACAGATACGCAGTATTTT. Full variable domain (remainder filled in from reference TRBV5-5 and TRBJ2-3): DAGVTQSPTHLIKTRGQQVTLRCSPISGHKSVSWYQQVLGQGPQFIFQYYEKEERGRGNFPDRFSARQFPNYSSELNVNALLLGDSALYLCASSSRSSTDTQYFGPGTRLTVL.